This is a list of T cell receptor beta chains from one sample in a study of response to subunit inactivated influenza vaccine. Using its own MiXCR run on the RT-PCR reads, TCRdb lists one record per CDR3 protein. The sample holds a few hundred thousand distinct CDR3 sequences; less than 15% are singletons and the top ten take about 7.8%. This material consisted of non-naive T cells sorted from PBMCs, taken 14 to 15 days before vaccination. The receptors stem from a man aged 45 to 65 who received an inactivated influenza vaccine. The CDR3 runs from the conserved cysteine through the conserved F or W. D genes are given only for firm matches.

J gene,V gene,D gene,CDR3 protein
TRBJ1-1,TRBV20-1,-,CSASWGNTEAFF
TRBJ1-6,TRBV27,-,CASSLQGWNSPLHF
TRBJ2-7,TRBV20-1,-,CSARADRSYEQYF
TRBJ2-2,TRBV11-2,-,CASRFGGTVTGELFF
TRBJ2-1,TRBV11-2,-,CASSLDGARGSEQFF
TRBJ1-4,TRBV10-3,-,CAISKQGMNEKLFF
TRBJ2-7,TRBV27,TRBD2,CASSLRLAYSYEQYF
TRBJ2-6,TRBV28,-,CASRDSSGANVLTF
TRBJ1-4,TRBV20-1,-,CSAGTPSTGEKLFF
TRBJ2-7,TRBV5-1,TRBD2,CASSLDSGAYEQYF
TRBJ2-1,TRBV4-2,TRBD2,CASSLEAGEFTYNEQFF
TRBJ2-7,TRBV11-2,TRBD1,CASSLGTELYEQYF
TRBJ2-7,TRBV20-1,-,CSAREREGEQYF
TRBJ2-1,TRBV28,-,CASTLTRRGRSYNEQFF
TRBJ1-1,TRBV7-6,TRBD1,CASSPWTGQNTEAFF
TRBJ2-7,TRBV3-1,TRBD1,CASSQTGGWEQYF
TRBJ2-4,TRBV20-1,TRBD1,CSVGTGNTLAKNIQYF
TRBJ2-7,TRBV27,-,CASGRGGYEQYF
TRBJ2-3,TRBV30,-,CAWGPGLSTDTQYF
TRBJ1-6,TRBV5-1,-,CASTQGDRFAYNSPLHF
TRBJ2-2,TRBV12-3/TRBV12-4,-,CATRGASTGELFF
TRBJ2-5,TRBV12-3/TRBV12-4,-,CASSRGGSGETQYF
TRBJ2-1,TRBV2,-,CASSEGVYNEQFF
TRBJ2-1,TRBV7-2,TRBD2,CASSSRLATNEQFF
TRBJ2-1,TRBV7-3,-,CASSLLAGAAYNEQFF
TRBJ2-1,TRBV5-6,TRBD2,CASSSLLAGGLYNEQFF
TRBJ2-7,TRBV7-2,-,CASSPQPGKEYF
TRBJ2-2,TRBV6-1,-,CASSAPPEGRAGELFF
TRBJ2-7,TRBV10-3,-,CAISVGMGSYEQYF
TRBJ2-1,TRBV12-3/TRBV12-4,TRBD2,CASSGLAGGYEQFF
TRBJ2-7,TRBV3-1,TRBD1,CASSQVLTGGSGEQYF
TRBJ1-5,TRBV4-2,-,CASSLSVGYSNQPQHF
TRBJ2-3,TRBV20-1,-,CSARAQAGDTQYF
TRBJ2-6,TRBV12-3/TRBV12-4,-,CASSFKGRGAGANVLTF
TRBJ2-3,TRBV15,TRBD2,CATAGGTDTQYF
TRBJ2-2,TRBV6-5,-,CVSRQSTGELFF
TRBJ2-7,TRBV5-1,TRBD2,CASSQGLASTYEQYF
TRBJ2-3,TRBV5-4,TRBD2,CASSFPTSGGASDTQYF
TRBJ2-7,TRBV13,TRBD2,CASSFSGRAPYEQYF
TRBJ2-1,TRBV7-2,TRBD2,CASSLASSGGQQFF
TRBJ2-3,TRBV29-1,TRBD1,CSVVQGFLGDTQYF
TRBJ2-1,TRBV7-9,-,CASSFPREQFF
TRBJ2-5,TRBV25-1,TRBD2,CASSELLAGETQYF